Shown below are 27 T cell receptor beta chains from a single sample sequenced in a study of blood T cell repertoires in COVID-19. Libraries were prepared by immunoSEQ multiplex PCR; TCRdb keeps only in-frame clonotypes and omits some of them. The sample shows 300,000 to 400,000 clones, roughly nine tenths of them seen only once. Sequencing was performed on peripheral blood. These receptors were collected from a woman aged 25 to 39 with COVID-19, enrolled during active disease.

This chain connects TRBV5-1 to TRBJ1-1; D perhaps matches TRBD1 (5 bases). V was cut by 3 bases and J by 11 bases, with 17 bases left in between. CDR3 length equals 13 residues. Germline lookup yields CDR1 SGHRS and CDR2 YFSETQ. The CDR3 region is CASSSAGTPGAFF. CDR3 nucleotide sequence: TGCGCCAGCAGCTCAGCCGGGACTCCGGGGGCTTTCTTT.

This clone was counted once. The J gene is TRBJ2-5, the V gene TRBV24-1; 8 nucleotides agree with TRBD2. V was clipped by 4 bases and J by 3 bases; unmatched bases: 12. The CDR3 covers 17 residues. The germline CDR1 and CDR2 sequences are KGHDR and SFDVKD. The CDR3 nucleotides read TGTGCCACCAGTGACCGCGTCCGGGGGGGGACGAAAGAGACCCAGTACTTC. Encoded protein: CATSDRVRGGTKETQYF.

The CDR3 sequence: CASSPGGDTQYF. DNA for the CDR3: TGTGCCAGCAGTCCGGGGGGAGATACGCAGTATTTT. This rearrangement joins TRBV6-2 or TRBV6-3 to TRBJ2-3; 7 bases fit TRBD2. The V gene end was trimmed by 5 bases and the J gene end by 5 bases; junction bases not matched to a gene: 1. Germline V lookup: CDR1 MNHEY, CDR2 SVGEGT. The CDR3 spans 12 residues.

The chain has TRBV19 and TRBJ2-1, with 9 positions matching TRBD2. V lost 5 bases and J lost 5; bases outside the gene matches: 13. CDR1 LNHDA and CDR2 SQIVND come from the germline V gene (reference sequence). The CDR3 covers 17 residues. The CDR3 sequence: CASSRASGADLNNEQFF. The CDR3 coding sequence is TGTGCCAGTAGTCGGGCTAGCGGGGCCGATTTAAACAATGAGCAGTTCTTC. The whole variable domain, remainder taken from reference TRBV19 and TRBJ2-1, is DGGITQSPKYLFRKEGQNVTLSCEQNLNHDAMYWYRQDPGQGLRLIYYSQIVNDFQKGDIAEGYSVSREKKESFPLTVTSAQKNPTAFYLCASSRASGADLNNEQFFGPGTRLTVL.

The chain is built from TRBV7-8 and TRBJ2-3; unclear D gene. The germline gives CDR1 SGHVS, CDR2 FQNEAQ. This CDR3 spans 16 amino acids. Trimming pared 3 bases from V and 2 bases from J, leaving 15 bases between. The CDR3 spells CASSFGLAGPTDTQYF. CDR3 in DNA: TGTGCCAGCAGCTTTGGGTTGGCAGGCCCCACAGATACGCAGTATTTT.

The V gene is TRBV10-2, the J gene TRBJ1-2; no clear D gene. This CDR3 has 13 amino acids. V was pared by 1 base and J by 8 bases, with 11 bases between. The germline gives CDR1 WSHSY, CDR2 SAAADI. CDR3 nucleotide sequence: TGCGCCAGCAGTGAGTTGAGTGAAATGGGCTACACCTTC. This sequence encodes CASSELSEMGYTF.

The chain has TRBV10-1 and TRBJ2-1; 7 bases match TRBD2. The trim removed 0 bases at V and 0 bases at J, leaving 5 bases unmatched. Germline values: CDR1 WNHNN, CDR2 SYGVQD (reference sequence). This CDR3 is built from 17 residues. The CDR3 DNA sequence: TGCGCCAGCAGTGAGTCGGTGATAGCGGGCTCCTACAATGAGCAGTTCTTC. As protein: CASSESVIAGSYNEQFF.

The chain links TRBV27 to TRBJ1-2; no firm D call. The ends were cut back, 8 bases at V and 2 bases at J, with 9 bases in the middle. Germline lookup yields CDR1 MNHEY and CDR2 SMNVEV (reference sequence). CDR3 size: 12 residues. The CDR3 protein is CASGRVNYGYTF. The CDR3 nucleotides are TGTGCCAGCGGGAGGGTGAACTATGGCTACACCTTC.

This chain links TRBV3-1 (or the pseudogene TRBV3-2) with TRBJ2-3; D might be TRBD2 (5 bases). The germline gives CDR1 LGHDT, CDR2 YNNKEL (reference sequence). The germline V and J ends were trimmed by 4 bases and 4 bases, with 12 bases remaining between them. The CDR3 has 14 amino acids. CDR3 sequence: CASSRLLGSDTQYF. CDR3 coding DNA: TGTGCCAGCAGCCGGTTACTAGGGTCAGATACGCAGTATTTT.

V is TRBV6-2 or TRBV6-3 and J is TRBJ1-2; 8 bases fit TRBD1. In germline, CDR1 is MNHEY, CDR2 SVGEGT. V shed 2 bases and J 3 bases; nucleotides not matched to a gene: 5. This CDR3 has 15 residues. The CDR3 is CASSYGPDRDYGYTF. DNA of the CDR3: TGTGCCAGCAGTTACGGCCCGGACAGGGACTATGGCTACACCTTC.

The chain is built from TRBV10-1 and TRBJ2-1; perhaps TRBD2 as D (6 bases). Germline lookup yields CDR1 WNHNN and CDR2 SYGVQD (reference sequence). The CDR3 sequence is 16 residues long. V shed 8 bases and J shed 0 bases, with 17 bases lying between them. CDR3 loop: CASSTGDAGSYNEQFF. The CDR3 DNA reads as TGCGCCAGCTCCACGGGGGACGCCGGCTCCTACAATGAGCAGTTCTTC.

CDR3 in amino acids: CASSPQREVNTEAFF. CDR3 bases: TGTGCCAGCTCACCACAGAGGGAGGTGAACACTGAAGCTTTCTTT. The genes are TRBV18 and TRBJ1-1, with D hard to call. The germline CDR1 and CDR2 sequences are KGHSH and LQKENI. Trimming stripped 1 base from V and 0 bases from J, with 9 bases between. The CDR3 consists of 15 residues.

V is TRBV5-5 and J is TRBJ1-1, with a weak D call TRBD1 (5 bases). Trimming took 6 bases from V and 0 from J, leaving 21 bases between them. Germline loops: CDR1 SGHKS, CDR2 YYEKEE (reference sequence). The CDR3 sequence is 17 residues long. CDR3 loop: CASTFGGRQGMNTEAFF. CDR3 nucleotides: TGTGCCAGCACCTTCGGGGGGAGGCAGGGCATGAACACTGAAGCTTTCTTT.

The count of this clone is one. The chain uses TRBV30 and TRBJ2-7; D perhaps matches TRBD2 (6 bases). Germline CDR1 reads GTSNPN; CDR2 reads SVGIG (reference sequence). Trimming removed 2 bases at V and 7 bases at J, with 15 bases between. The CDR3 has 13 residues. CDR3: CAWSFSGKGEQYV. CDR3 sequence (DNA): TGTGCCTGGAGTTTTAGCGGCAAGGGGGAGCAGTACGTC.

The chain carries TRBV27 and TRBJ2-7, with TRBD1 identical over 12 bases. Germline trimming cut 5 bases from V and 5 bases from J; bases unmatched to any gene: 4. The CDR3 contains 14 residues. CDR1 and CDR2 from the germline V gene are MNHEY and SMNVEV (reference sequence). CDR3 DNA: TGTGCCAGCAGTGGGGACAGGGGGCTGAACGAGCAGTACGTC. Its protein product is CASSGDRGLNEQYV.

The genes are TRBV6-6 and TRBJ1-1; D perhaps matches TRBD1 (6 bases). The ends were cut back, 5 bases at V and 0 bases at J, with 19 bases in the middle. The germline V gene has CDR1 MNHNY and CDR2 SVGAGI (reference sequence). The CDR3 length is 17 residues. DNA for the CDR3: TGTGCCAGCAGTCGTTCCGGACAGACTTCTATGAACACTGAAGCTTTCTTT. As protein: CASSRSGQTSMNTEAFF.

CDR3 nucleotide sequence: TGTGCCAGCAGCCGACCAGGGGCGTCAGACAATCAGCCCCAGCATTTT. The encoded protein is CASSRPGASDNQPQHF. The chain combines TRBV28 with TRBJ1-5, with a possible D match to TRBD1 (6 bases). The germline V and J ends were trimmed by 6 bases and 3 bases, with 18 bases remaining between them. Germline V gives CDR1 MDHEN, CDR2 SYDVKM. The CDR3 runs to 16 residues.

The genes are TRBV4-3 and TRBJ1-4; D may be TRBD1 (6 bases). The V gene lost 0 bases and the J gene lost 8 bases, with 13 bases spanning the gap. This CDR3 contains 15 residues. Germline V gene lookup returns CDR1 LGHNA and CDR2 YSLEER. The CDR3 nucleotides are TGCGCCAGCAGCCAAGATGGGGGGGCAGGAGAAAAACTGTTTTTT. It encodes CASSQDGGAGEKLFF.

This chain uses TRBV29-1 with TRBJ1-1; no clear D gene. This CDR3 region has 14 residues. Trimming pared 6 bases from V and 1 base from J, leaving 15 bases between. Germline CDR1 SQVTM, CDR2 ANQGSEA. Written as DNA, the CDR3 is TGCAGCGTGATACTAGTACACGCGAACACTGAAGCTTTCTTT. Translation: CSVILVHANTEAFF.

The chain has TRBV12-3 or TRBV12-4 and TRBJ2-5; D possibly corresponds to TRBD1 (6 bases). V was trimmed by 6 bases and J by 4 bases, leaving 9 bases between them. CDR3 length: 12 residues. CDR3 residues: CASRLRGETQYF. The CDR3 DNA reads TGTGCCAGCAGGCTCAGGGGAGAGACCCAGTACTTC.

V and J are TRBV3-1 (or the pseudogene TRBV3-2) and TRBJ2-7; TRBD1 is a possible D gene (5 bases). V dropped 0 bases and J dropped 9 bases, with 12 bases sitting between them. Germline CDR1 is LGHDT and CDR2 is YNNKEL (reference sequence). This CDR3 has 13 residues. The CDR3 DNA is TGTGCCAGCAGCCAAGACGAAGGGGCCTGGCAGTACTTC. Protein product: CASSQDEGAWQYF.

The chain recombines TRBV28 with TRBJ2-1, with D uncertain. This CDR3 region has 14 residues. V lost 3 bases and J lost 4, with 10 bases in between. Germline CDR1 MDHEN, CDR2 SYDVKM. The CDR3 spells CASSLGRIYNEQFF. The CDR3 DNA is TGTGCCAGCAGTTTGGGCAGGATATACAATGAGCAGTTCTTC.

The chain is built from TRBV10-3 and TRBJ2-1; TRBD1 agrees at 10 bases. V trimming: 6 bases; J trimming: 5 bases; junction bases outside the gene matches: 4. CDR3 length: 14 amino acids. Germline CDR1 ENHRY, CDR2 SYGVKD. In DNA form, the CDR3 reads TGTGCCATCAGCCCGGGACAGGGGAACAATGAGCAGTTCTTC. Translated: CAISPGQGNNEQFF.

On this clone: At one end the junction does not follow the germline gene, possibly because of a read error. The rearrangement uses TRBV6-5 and TRBJ1-3; no reliable D call. This CDR3 is built from 14 residues. Germline V gene sequence: CDR1 MNHEY, CDR2 SVGAGI. The CDR3 DNA is TGTGCCAGCAGTGACTCGAGCTCTGGAAACACCATATATTTT. Its protein is CASSDSSSGNTIYF.

This clone was recorded a few times. The gene calls are TRBV9 and TRBJ1-1; the D is unclear. The germline V and J ends were trimmed by 2 bases and 5 bases, with 13 bases remaining between them. The CDR3 has 14 residues. Per germline, CDR1 SGDLS and CDR2 YYNGEE. DNA of the CDR3: TGTGCCAGCAGCGTTACGGGAGGTCGGACTGAAGCTTTCTTT. Translation: CASSVTGGRTEAFF. The entire variable domain, with the rest obtained from reference TRBV9 and TRBJ1-1, is as follows: DSGVTQTPKHLITATGQRVTLRCSPRSGDLSVYWYQQSLDQGLQFLIQYYNGEERAKGNILERFSAQQFPDLHSELNLSSLELGDSALYFCASSVTGGRTEAFFGQGTRLTVV.

This chain links TRBV5-5 with TRBJ2-7; the match to TRBD2 covers 8 bases. Germline V CDR1 and CDR2: SGHKS, YYEKEE (reference sequence). CDR3 size: 15 residues. Trimming took 0 bases from V and 2 from J; bases not matched to a gene: 4. In DNA, the CDR3 is TGTGCCAGCAGCTTGGTTGGGACTAGTGCCTACGAGCAGTACGTC. It translates to CASSLVGTSAYEQYV.

The CDR3 here is CASSIWVGGGRNQPQHF. The CDR3 bases are TGTGCCAGTAGTATATGGGTAGGGGGTGGGCGCAATCAGCCCCAGCATTTT. The J gene is TRBJ1-5, the V gene TRBV19; a possible D gene is TRBD1 (6 bases). Germline values: CDR1 LNHDA, CDR2 SQIVND (reference sequence). The V and J ends lost 2 bases and 2 bases respectively, with 16 bases between them. CDR3 length: 17 amino acids. Variable domain in full (rest from reference TRBV19 and TRBJ1-5): DGGITQSPKYLFRKEGQNVTLSCEQNLNHDAMYWYRQDPGQGLRLIYYSQIVNDFQKGDIAEGYSVSREKKESFPLTVTSAQKNPTAFYLCASSIWVGGGRNQPQHFGDGTRLSIL.